The 22 T cell receptor beta chains reported below all come from one sample, sequenced in a study of blood T cell repertoires in COVID-19. Profiling relied on immunoSEQ multiplex PCR, and the TCRdb table lists in-frame clones only, not all of them. The top ten clones hold around 2% of a sample with around 94,000 clones, roughly 87% of them seen once. The sequencing sample was made of peripheral blood. These receptors all stem from a man in his fifties or sixties with active COVID-19.

This chain joins TRBV2 and TRBJ1-6; 8 bases fit TRBD1. CDR3 length: 13 amino acids. V dropped 7 bases and J dropped 6; count of bases not matched to a gene: 2. The germline V gene encodes CDR1 SNHLY and CDR2 FYNNEI. CDR3 nucleotides: TGTGCCAGCATGGGACAGGCTAATTCACCCCTCCACTTT. Translated: CASMGQANSPLHF.

The genes are TRBV18 and TRBJ2-5; D unresolved. The CDR3 contains 12 residues. Germline CDR1 KGHSH, CDR2 LQKENI. Trimming cost V 10 bases and J 5 bases, with 14 bases left between them. DNA for the CDR3: TGTGCCAACGATCTCGCGGTGGAGACCCAGTACTTC. Its protein product is CANDLAVETQYF.

J is TRBJ2-1 and V is TRBV6-4, with D perhaps matching TRBD2 (5 bases). This CDR3 is built from 14 residues. Trimming shortened V by 3 bases and J by 10 bases, and 16 bases separated the two germline ends. Germline values: CDR1 MRHNA, CDR2 SNTAGT. This chain's CDR3 is CASSESGENPEQFF. Written as DNA, the CDR3 is TGTGCCAGCAGTGAGTCCGGGGAAAACCCCGAGCAGTTCTTC.

Only one count was recorded for this clone. The rearrangement uses TRBV6-6 and TRBJ1-4; tentatively, D is TRBD1 (6 bases). The V gene lost 0 bases and the J gene lost 8 bases, with 13 bases spanning the gap. The CDR3 covers 15 residues. Germline loops: CDR1 MNHNY, CDR2 SVGAGI (reference sequence). CDR3 protein: CASSYSYTGKEKLFF. Here the CDR3 DNA reads TGTGCCAGCAGTTACTCTTACACAGGGAAAGAAAAACTGTTTTTT.

The chain is built from TRBV2 and TRBJ2-1; D gene ambiguous. Trimming cost V 7 bases and J 6 bases, with 13 bases left between them. Germline-derived CDR1 and CDR2 are SNHLY and FYNNEI. This CDR3 has 13 residues. The DNA of the CDR3 is TGTGCCAGCAAGCGATCTGGCGGCAATGAGCAGTTCTTC. This translates into CASKRSGGNEQFF.

The rearrangement links TRBV7-9 to TRBJ1-4; no clear D. Germline values: CDR1 SEHNR, CDR2 FQNEAQ (reference sequence). V lost 6 bases and J lost 6, with 11 bases in between. The CDR3 runs to 13 residues. The CDR3 region is CASSVTLDEKLFF. CDR3 nucleotide sequence: TGTGCCAGCAGTGTGACTTTAGATGAAAAACTGTTTTTT.

This chain joins TRBV5-1 and TRBJ2-6, with D uncertain. Germline V gene lookup returns CDR1 SGHRS and CDR2 YFSETQ. There are 14 residues in the CDR3. V lost 4 bases to trimming and J lost 4 bases, with 9 bases between them. CDR3 bases: TGCGCCAGCAGCGTTACCGGGGGGGCCAACGTCCTGACTTTC. This gives the protein CASSVTGGANVLTF.

CDR3 nucleotide sequence: TGTGCCAGCAGCTCTCGTACACCTAGCACAGATACGCAGTATTTT. Translating it yields CASSSRTPSTDTQYF. The chain links TRBV7-2 to TRBJ2-3; D unclear. CDR1 and CDR2 from the germline V gene are SGHTA and FQGNSA. The ends were cut back, 4 bases at V and 0 bases at J, with 11 bases in the middle. This CDR3 contains 15 residues.

This sequence joins TRBV2 and TRBJ2-7, with D perhaps TRBD2 (7 bases). Germline V gene lookup returns CDR1 SNHLY and CDR2 FYNNEI. V lost 4 bases to trimming and J lost 0 bases, with 10 bases between them. The CDR3 runs 14 residues. In DNA, the CDR3 is TGTGCCAGCAGTGGGGGGGGCCTCTCCTACGAGCAGTACTTC. Protein: CASSGGGLSYEQYF.

The chain recombines TRBV6-6 with TRBJ2-1; D gene uncertain. CDR3 size: 14 residues. Between the trimmed V and J ends, which lost 5 bases and 0 bases, there was a span of 8 bases. The germline gives CDR1 MNHNY, CDR2 SVGAGI (reference sequence). CDR3 DNA sequence: TGTGCCAGCAGTCCGACAAACTCCTACAATGAGCAGTTCTTC. Protein sequence: CASSPTNSYNEQFF.

The genes are TRBV14 and TRBJ1-1; D gene ambiguous. Germline V gene sequence: CDR1 SGHDN, CDR2 FVKESK. Trimming took 7 bases from V and 0 from J, leaving 9 bases between them. The CDR3 runs to 13 residues. The CDR3 spells CASTLQMNTEAFF. The CDR3 DNA is TGTGCCAGCACTCTTCAGATGAACACTGAAGCTTTCTTT.

V usage is TRBV3-1 (or the pseudogene TRBV3-2) and J usage is TRBJ2-1; no clear D gene. Trimming took 3 bases from V and 1 from J, leaving 7 bases between them. The CDR3 runs to 14 residues. Germline CDR1 LGHDT, CDR2 YNNKEL (reference sequence). CDR3 amino acids: CASSHGLSYNEQFF. CDR3 DNA sequence: TGTGCCAGCAGCCACGGTCTGTCCTACAATGAGCAGTTCTTC.

In DNA form, the CDR3 reads TGTGCTAGTGGTTTGACAACAGGGGGTTACGCCTACGAGCAGTACTTC. Translation gives CASGLTTGGYAYEQYF. The chain is built from TRBV12-5 and TRBJ2-7, with 8 bases identical to TRBD1. Looked up from germline, CDR1 is LGHNT and CDR2 is FRNRAP. The CDR3 contains 16 residues. J lost 2 bases, V lost 2 bases, and 8 bases had no gene match.

CDR3 nucleotides: TGTGCCAGCAGTTTTCTAGGCGTGGGTACGCAGTATTTT. Protein sequence: CASSFLGVGTQYF. The chain employs TRBV12-3 or TRBV12-4 and TRBJ2-3; D is unclear. V lost 3 bases to trimming and J lost 8 bases, with 12 bases between them. The CDR3 totals 13 residues.

This clone rates as medium-sized (0.01 to 0.1%). The chain combines TRBV7-9 with TRBJ1-6; 7 bases match TRBD1. The V gene's germline CDR1 is SEHNR and CDR2 FQNEAQ (reference sequence). The CDR3 has 16 amino acids. The ends lost 5 bases at V and 9 bases at J; junction bases unmatched: 13. In DNA form, the CDR3 reads TGTGCCAGCAGCCTCCGGACAGGCTCAATAGGTTCACCCCTCCACTTT. It is translated as CASSLRTGSIGSPLHF.

The chain has TRBV18 and TRBJ1-2; 9 bases match TRBD1. J lost 6 bases, V lost 4 bases, and 15 bases had no gene match. There are 17 residues in the CDR3. The germline V gene has CDR1 KGHSH and CDR2 LQKENI. In DNA form, the CDR3 reads TGTGCCAGCTCACTCACCTTGTGGGACAGGGTGACCAATGGCTACACCTTC. It specifies CASSLTLWDRVTNGYTF.

V and J are TRBV11-2 and TRBJ1-6, with D unresolved. V was pared by 1 base and J by 0 bases, with 10 bases between. Germline loops: CDR1 SGHAT, CDR2 FQNNGV. The CDR3 covers 17 residues. The CDR3 sequence: CASSLGLGSSYNSPLHF. The DNA of the CDR3 is TGTGCCAGCAGCTTAGGATTAGGGAGCTCCTATAATTCACCCCTCCACTTT.

This clone was counted only a few times. The V and J genes are TRBV6-1 and TRBJ1-6; unclear D gene. The CDR3 length is 14 residues. Trimming left V 3 bases short and J 10 bases short, with 13 bases between. From germline, CDR1 is MNHNS and CDR2 SASEGT. In DNA, the CDR3 is TGTGCCAGCAGTGAGGGCGCTCCGGGGTCACCCCTCCACTTT. This sequence encodes CASSEGAPGSPLHF.

The chain recombines TRBV19 with TRBJ1-5, with TRBD1 as a possible D gene (6 bases). The germline CDR1 and CDR2 sequences are LNHDA and SQIVND (reference sequence). V was cut by 4 bases and J by 4 bases, with 14 bases left in between. This CDR3 is 15 amino acids long. Here the CDR3 DNA reads TGTGCCAGTAGTAATTTCGGACAGATAAATCAGCCCCAGCATTTT. Its protein is CASSNFGQINQPQHF. Using reference TRBV19 and TRBJ1-5 for the parts outside the CDR3, the full variable domain is DGGITQSPKYLFRKEGQNVTLSCEQNLNHDAMYWYRQDPGQGLRLIYYSQIVNDFQKGDIAEGYSVSREKKESFPLTVTSAQKNPTAFYLCASSNFGQINQPQHFGDGTRLSIL.

J is TRBJ2-1 and V is TRBV9, with 10 bases matching TRBD2. This CDR3 contains 14 residues. CDR1 is SGDLS and CDR2 is YYNGEE in the germline V gene. Trimming took 2 bases from V and 8 from J; bases not matched to a gene: 4. The CDR3 is CASSVAGTSDEQFF. CDR3 nucleotide sequence: TGTGCCAGCAGCGTCGCCGGGACTAGCGATGAGCAGTTCTTC.

This chain joins TRBV15 and TRBJ1-4; D not certain. The CDR3 spans 14 residues. V dropped 1 base and J dropped 8 bases, with 11 bases sitting between them. Per the germline V gene, CDR1 is LNHNV and CDR2 is YYDKDF (reference sequence). DNA for the CDR3: TGTGCCACCAGCAGAGGACCAGACGGGGAAAAACTGTTTTTT. Amino acid sequence: CATSRGPDGEKLFF.

V usage is TRBV12-5 and J usage is TRBJ2-5, with 12 bases fitting TRBD2. This CDR3 has 17 residues. Germline assignment: CDR1 LGHNT and CDR2 FRNRAP. The junction had 7 bases not matched to a gene; V was cut back by 0 bases and J by 5 bases. The CDR3, as DNA: TGTGCTAGTGGTTTGGTACCTAGCGGGGGGGCCCGGGAGACCCAGTACTTC. Its protein is CASGLVPSGGARETQYF.